This T cell receptor beta chain was profiled in a study of T cell repertoires in cytomegalovirus infection. Study information: CMV infection and matching HLA type were both indicated by public TCR beta signatures.

Overall study findings and caveats: Clonotype analysis showed dominance of the ex vivo response by HLA-C-restricted CMV-specific TCR beta clonotypes.

Germline CDR1 is KGHDR and CDR2 is SFDVKD. The V gene lost 2 bases and the J gene lost 0 bases, with 11 bases spanning the gap. The CDR3 runs 16 residues. A few counts support this clonotype. No antigen is known for it. TCRdb called the reads again in MiXCR, with one record for every CDR3 protein. Among around 140,000 distinct CDR3 sequences listed, about 31% were seen once. Here the sequenced sample was CD8+ T cells from cultured PBMCs, taken from culture after CMV antigen stimulation. This clonotype was obtained from a human donor in good health (CMV status not recorded). Some clones in this sample may be carry-over from other donors' samples. The J gene is TRBJ2-3, the V gene TRBV24-1, with a weak D call TRBD2 (6 bases). This CDR3 reads CATSDSRGTSTDTQYF. CDR3 nucleotides: TGTGCCACCAGTGATTCCCGGGGGACGAGCACAGATACGCAGTATTTT.